This TCR beta chain derives from a study of PD-1 blockade in classical Hodgkin lymphoma. In this sample, this clone turned up once. The antigen is not known. Time point defined: cycle 4 day 1 (C4D1), after five to seven weeks of nivolumab. Autologous stem cell transplantation was followed by relapse in every patient, and brentuximab vedotin exposure varied. Findings and limits, study-wide: Whereas CD4+ TCR diversity had risen significantly by C4D1, CD8+ TCR diversity had not. Before treatment, TCR diversity in newly diagnosed patients was reportedly lower than in healthy donors.

Produced via immunoSEQ multiplex PCR; TCRdb's table is partial and in-frame only. The table records about 64,000 clones, over 85% of them present only once. V shed 3 bases, J shed 5 bases, and the junction held 9 bases outside the gene matches. Germline V gene data show CDR1 as SGHTA and CDR2 as FQGNSA. CDR3 length: 15 amino acids. The TCR sequence derives from a human donor with classical Hodgkin lymphoma. The chain has TRBV7-2 and TRBJ2-5, with TRBD2 matching over 7 bases. The sample was peripheral blood mononuclear cells (PBMCs), taken before the fourth cycle of nivolumab. In nucleotides, the CDR3 is TGTGCCAGCAGCTTCCTGGGGGGGGTCCGCGAGACCCAGTACTTC. This gives the protein CASSFLGGVRETQYF. Full variable domain (missing parts from reference TRBV7-2 and TRBJ2-5): GAGVSQSPSNKVTEKGKDVELRCDPISGHTALYWYRQSLGQGLEFLIYFQGNSAPDKSGLPSDRFSAERTGGSVSTLTIQRTQQEDSAVYLCASSFLGGVRETQYFGPGTRLLVL.